This passage covers 17 T cell receptor beta chains from one sample sequenced in a study of CD8+ T cells in alopecia areata. It was cDNA, reverse transcribed from extracted RNA, that served as the sequencing template. Sequencing used immunoSEQ multiplex PCR; TCRdb keeps in-frame clones, though not all of them. The sample carries some 30,000 clones, roughly 58% recorded once. Material: NKG2D-high CD8+ T cells sorted from blood. The receptors derive from a human donor with alopecia areata.

V and J are TRBV7-8 and TRBJ1-5; perhaps TRBD1 as D (5 bases). Deletions cut 1 base from V and 0 bases from J, with 13 bases between. The CDR3 consists of 17 residues. In germline, CDR1 is SGHVS, CDR2 FQNEAQ. The CDR3 sequence: CASSLDETAYSNQPQHF. CDR3 sequence (DNA): TGTGCCAGCAGCTTAGACGAGACAGCTTATAGCAATCAGCCCCAGCATTTT.

The chain links TRBV14 to TRBJ2-7; 7 nucleotides align to TRBD1. The CDR3 covers 14 residues. With V trimmed by 4 bases and J by 7 bases, 10 bases remained unmatched. Germline assignment: CDR1 SGHDN and CDR2 FVKESK. This chain's CDR3 is CASSPGTASGEQYF. The CDR3 coding sequence is TGTGCCAGCAGCCCCGGGACAGCCTCCGGGGAGCAGTACTTC.

The rearrangement joins TRBV27 to TRBJ2-3; TRBD1 is a possible D gene (5 bases). CDR1 is MNHEY and CDR2 is SMNVEV in the germline V gene (reference sequence). V gave up 5 bases and J gave up 0 bases, with 12 bases separating them. The CDR3 runs 15 residues. This chain's CDR3 is CASSADISSTDTQYF. The DNA for the CDR3 is TGTGCCAGCAGTGCGGACATTTCTAGCACAGATACGCAGTATTTT.

This chain connects TRBV19 to TRBJ1-1, with a tentative D call TRBD1 (6 bases). Germline CDR1 and CDR2: LNHDA and SQIVND (reference sequence). CDR3 size: 15 residues. Trimming shortened V by 7 bases and J by 0 bases, and 15 bases separated the two germline ends. Here the CDR3 reads CASTTQGNMNTEAFF. The CDR3 DNA sequence: TGTGCCAGTACTACACAGGGAAACATGAACACTGAAGCTTTCTTT.

This clone was seen only a few times. The CDR3 sequence is CATSRDRQSGEKLFF. The CDR3 DNA reads as TGTGCCACCAGCAGAGATAGGCAGTCGGGTGAAAAACTGTTTTTT. The rearrangement joins TRBV15 to TRBJ1-4, with no clear D. Trimming stripped 0 bases from V and 7 bases from J, with 12 bases between. Germline values: CDR1 LNHNV, CDR2 YYDKDF (reference sequence). The CDR3 covers 15 residues.

The chain couples TRBV2 to TRBJ2-7; 7 bases map to TRBD2. CDR3 size: 11 residues. Trimming cost V 9 bases and J 2 bases; bases outside gene matches: 1. Germline values: CDR1 SNHLY, CDR2 FYNNEI. The CDR3 region is CASTSAYEQYF. The CDR3 bases are TGTGCCAGTACTAGCGCCTACGAGCAGTACTTC. Based on the CDR3 plus reference TRBV2 and TRBJ2-7, the full variable domain is EPEVTQTPSHQVTQMGQEVILRCVPISNHLYFYWYRQILGQKVEFLVSFYNNEISEKSEIFDDQFSVERPDGSNFTLKIRSTKLEDSAMYFCASTSAYEQYFGPGTRLTVT.

The chain uses TRBV5-4 and TRBJ2-7, with a weak D call TRBD2 (5 bases). Germline V gives CDR1 SGHNT, CDR2 YYREEE (reference sequence). This CDR3 spans 14 amino acids. Trimming left V 2 bases short and J 2 bases short, with 11 bases between. CDR3 nucleotide sequence: TGTGCCAGCAGCTTAAGCGGATCCACCTACGAGCAGTACTTC. It yields the protein CASSLSGSTYEQYF.

The genes are TRBV5-1 and TRBJ2-1; D call uncertain. The CDR3 is made up of 14 amino acids. CDR1 and CDR2 (germline): SGHRS, YFSETQ. The germline V and J ends were trimmed by 7 bases and 0 bases, with 11 bases remaining between them. The CDR3 spells CASSQASSYNEQFF. CDR3 in DNA: TGCGCCAGCTCCCAGGCTTCCTCCTACAATGAGCAGTTCTTC. Full variable domain (remainder filled in from reference TRBV5-1 and TRBJ2-1): KAGVTQTPRYLIKTRGQQVTLSCSPISGHRSVSWYQQTPGQGLQFLFEYFSETQRNKGNFPGRFSGRQFSNSRSEMNVSTLELGDSALYLCASSQASSYNEQFFGPGTRLTVL.

V is TRBV2 and J is TRBJ2-1, with 12 bases aligning to TRBD1. Per the germline V gene, CDR1 is SNHLY and CDR2 is FYNNEI. Trimming took 6 bases from V and 1 from J; bases not matched to a gene: 7. The CDR3 totals 17 residues. CDR3 coding DNA: TGTGCCAGCAGACCCGGGACAGGGGGCAGATCCTACAATGAGCAGTTCTTC. This translates into CASRPGTGGRSYNEQFF.

The J gene is TRBJ2-5, the V gene TRBV7-9; possible D gene TRBD1, 5 bases. CDR3 length: 13 amino acids. The germline V and J ends were trimmed by 4 bases and 1 base, with 7 bases remaining between them. Germline V gene lookup returns CDR1 SEHNR and CDR2 FQNEAQ (reference sequence). CDR3 protein: CASSSDIQETQYF. The CDR3 coding sequence is TGTGCCAGCAGCTCGGACATCCAAGAGACCCAGTACTTC. Full variable domain (remainder filled in from reference TRBV7-9 and TRBJ2-5): DTGVSQNPRHKITKRGQNVTFRCDPISEHNRLYWYRQTLGQGPEFLTYFQNEAQLEKSRLLSDRFSAERPKGSFSTLEIQRTEQGDSAMYLCASSSDIQETQYFGPGTRLLVL.

V gene TRBV9 combines with J gene TRBJ1-1; 9 positions agree with TRBD1. The CDR3 extends over 19 amino acids. CDR1 is SGDLS, CDR2 YYNGEE, per germline. V lost 0 bases to trimming and J lost 0 bases; unmatched junction nucleotides: 12. The CDR3 region has the DNA TGTGCCAGCAGCGTAGTCCCTTGGTCGACAGGGGGTGTGAACACTGAAGCTTTCTTT. Amino acids: CASSVVPWSTGGVNTEAFF.

This rearrangement joins TRBV11-2 to TRBJ2-7; D is unresolved. Germline CDR1 is SGHAT and CDR2 is FQNNGV. V dropped 4 bases and J dropped 2 bases, with 12 bases sitting between them. The CDR3 length is 14 residues. The CDR3 region is CASSSSDGTYEQYF. In DNA, the CDR3 is TGTGCCAGCAGCTCCTCGGACGGAACCTACGAGCAGTACTTC.

The J gene is TRBJ2-7, the V gene TRBV7-8; D remains ambiguous. The CDR3 covers 12 residues. Germline CDR1 and CDR2: SGHVS and FQNEAQ. V shed 4 bases and J shed 2 bases, with 6 bases lying between them. CDR3 loop: CASSWAAYEQYF. Written as DNA, the CDR3 is TGTGCCAGCAGCTGGGCAGCCTACGAGCAGTACTTC.

This chain links TRBV4-1 with TRBJ2-4; D gene uncertain. Germline assignment: CDR1 MGHRA and CDR2 YSYEKL. Trimming took off 5 bases at V and 7 bases at J, with 9 bases between the two ends. This CDR3 comprises 12 residues. The CDR3 spells CASSDQGNIQYF. As DNA, the CDR3 is TGCGCCAGCAGCGATCAAGGGAACATTCAGTACTTC.

The DNA for the CDR3 is TGTGCCAGCAGCTTACGATCCCAATACAATGAGCAGTTCTTC. Translated, it gives CASSLRSQYNEQFF. The chain has TRBV7-8 and TRBJ2-1; no firm D call. The CDR3 is 14 amino acids. The V gene's germline CDR1 is SGHVS and CDR2 FQNEAQ. V was trimmed by 2 bases and J by 4 bases, leaving 9 bases between them. The full variable domain, in which reference TRBV7-8 and TRBJ2-1 provide the parts outside the CDR3, is GAGVSQSPRYKVAKRGQDVALRCDPISGHVSLFWYQQALGQGPEFLTYFQNEAQLDKSGLPSDRFFAERPEGSVSTLKIQRTQQEDSAVYLCASSLRSQYNEQFFGPGTRLTVL.

The chain couples TRBV7-9 to TRBJ2-1, with D possibly TRBD2 on 5 matching bases. Germline V gene data show CDR1 as SEHNR and CDR2 as FQNEAQ (reference sequence). This CDR3 contains 12 residues. V gave up 1 base and J gave up 13 bases, with 11 bases separating them. The CDR3 DNA reads as TGTGCCAGCAGCTTAGGAGACTATCCTCAGTTCTTC. Residues: CASSLGDYPQFF. The full variable domain, completed using reference TRBV7-9 and TRBJ2-1, is DTGVSQNPRHKITKRGQNVTFRCDPISEHNRLYWYRQTLGQGPEFLTYFQNEAQLEKSRLLSDRFSAERPKGSFSTLEIQRTEQGDSAMYLCASSLGDYPQFFGPGTRLTVL.

The gene calls are TRBV7-2 and TRBJ1-2; possible D gene TRBD1, 5 bases. The V gene lost 1 base and the J gene lost 4 bases, with 10 bases spanning the gap. This CDR3 has 14 amino acids. Germline-derived CDR1 and CDR2 are SGHTA and FQGNSA. CDR3 nucleotide sequence: TGTGCCAGCAGCTTAGATGAGACAGTCTATGGCTACACCTTC. Translating it yields CASSLDETVYGYTF.